Listed here are 20 T cell receptor beta chains from one sample, sequenced in a study of blood T cell repertoires in COVID-19. Clones were read by immunoSEQ multiplex PCR, and TCRdb kept only the in-frame ones, dropping some. The sample contains 25,000 to 30,000 clones, roughly 80% of which appear only once. The sample taken for sequencing was peripheral blood. The receptors were gathered from a woman aged 55-70 years with acute or convalescent COVID-19.

V and J are TRBV6-5 and TRBJ1-2, with 11 nucleotides matching TRBD1. CDR1 is MNHEY and CDR2 is SVGAGI in the germline V gene. With V trimmed by 6 bases and J by 7 bases, 7 bases remained unmatched. This CDR3 contains 14 residues. For the CDR3, the DNA is TGTGCCAGCAGGCGGGACAGGGGGTCTTCTGGCTACACCTTC. Translating gives CASRRDRGSSGYTF.

The gene calls are TRBV6-5 and TRBJ2-3, with a tentative D call TRBD2 (5 bases). Germline V lookup: CDR1 MNHEY, CDR2 SVGAGI. This CDR3 comprises 16 residues. Trimming took off 2 bases at V and 1 base at J, with 13 bases between the two ends. CDR3 coding DNA: TGTGCCAGCAGTTACGCCCGGGGTCGCGGCACAGATACGCAGTATTTT. Amino acid sequence: CASSYARGRGTDTQYF.

This chain uses TRBV19 with TRBJ1-5; 9 bases are a match to TRBD1. CDR1 is LNHDA and CDR2 is SQIVND in the germline V gene (reference sequence). There are 15 residues in the CDR3. V was pared by 3 bases and J by 9 bases, with 9 bases of the junction left unmatched. The CDR3 DNA reads as TGTGCCAGTAGTATTGGACAGGGGCTTTTGTGGCCCCAGCATTTT. Residues: CASSIGQGLLWPQHF.

V and J are TRBV2 and TRBJ2-3; the match to TRBD2 covers 7 bases. The germline CDR1 and CDR2 sequences are SNHLY and FYNNEI. The CDR3 runs 15 residues. Trimming at V came to 5 bases and at J to 2 bases, leaving 7 bases not matched to a gene. This chain's CDR3 is CASSNPGGFTDTQYF. The CDR3 coding sequence is TGTGCCAGCAGTAACCCGGGGGGATTCACAGATACGCAGTATTTT.

This clone has more than one count but fewer than ten. This sequence joins TRBV20-1 and TRBJ1-1; no definite D call. The CDR3 runs 11 residues. Trimming removed 1 base at V and 11 bases at J, with 11 bases between. The germline CDR1 and CDR2 sequences are DFQATT and SNEGSKA (reference sequence). DNA of the CDR3: TGCAGTGCTAGAGTCATGGTCGAGGCTTTCTTT. Translating it yields CSARVMVEAFF.

V and J are TRBV7-2 and TRBJ1-1, with D perhaps matching TRBD1 (5 bases). Germline V gives CDR1 SGHTA, CDR2 FQGNSA. This CDR3 has 14 residues. V lost 4 bases and J 3 bases, leaving 12 bases between the germline ends. The chain's CDR3 is CASSSGLWDTEAFF. The CDR3 DNA follows: TGTGCCAGCAGCTCGGGACTCTGGGACACTGAAGCTTTCTTT.

The J gene is TRBJ1-2, the V gene TRBV28; D may be TRBD1 (5 bases). Germline V CDR1 and CDR2: MDHEN, SYDVKM. V shed 5 bases and J shed 1 base, with 8 bases lying between them. The CDR3 covers 13 residues. CDR3 bases: TGTGCCAGCAGTACGGGGGGTAACTATGGCTACACCTTC. This codes for CASSTGGNYGYTF.

For the CDR3, the DNA is TGTGCCAGCAGCCCCGGGAGGGAAGAGACCCAGTACTTC. It translates to CASSPGREETQYF. V usage is TRBV7-3 and J usage is TRBJ2-5, with 8 bases that match TRBD2. The J segment lost 3 bases and the V segment lost 5 bases, leaving 2 bases of the junction unmatched. Germline CDR1 is SGHTA and CDR2 is FQGTGA. The CDR3 contains 13 residues.

V is TRBV5-4 and J is TRBJ2-4; 9 bases match TRBD1. CDR3 length: 15 amino acids. V shed 4 bases, J shed 5 bases, and the junction held 7 bases outside the gene matches. CDR1 is SGHNT and CDR2 is YYREEE in the germline V gene (reference sequence). The CDR3 region has the DNA TGTGCCAGCAGCCAACGGGACAGGGACCAAAACATTCAGTACTTC. Protein product: CASSQRDRDQNIQYF.

The rearrangement joins TRBV2 to TRBJ1-2; D is unclear. The CDR3 sequence is 13 residues long. Trimming left V 5 bases short and J 0 bases short, with 7 bases between. Germline CDR1 SNHLY, CDR2 FYNNEI. CDR3 sequence reads: CASSPGTNYGYTF. CDR3 nucleotide sequence: TGTGCCAGCAGTCCAGGAACTAACTATGGCTACACCTTC.

This chain links TRBV3-1 (or the pseudogene TRBV3-2) with TRBJ2-5, with 12 nucleotides matching TRBD1. Trimming took 4 bases from V and 5 from J; bases not matched to a gene: 5. The CDR3 extends over 15 amino acids. From germline, CDR1 is LGHDT and CDR2 YNNKEL (reference sequence). CDR3 nucleotides: TGTGCCAGCAGCCTGGGACAGGGGGCGTCTGAGACCCAGTACTTC. Translating gives CASSLGQGASETQYF.

The gene calls are TRBV6-4 and TRBJ2-6, with D possibly TRBD1 on 5 matching bases. Germline CDR1 is MRHNA and CDR2 is SNTAGT. CDR3 length equals 15 residues. Between the trimmed V and J ends, which lost 1 base and 2 bases, there was a span of 6 bases. CDR3 amino acids: CASSDWGAGANVLTF. Here the CDR3 DNA reads TGTGCCAGCAGTGACTGGGGCGCTGGGGCCAACGTCCTGACTTTC.

This sequence joins TRBV25-1 and TRBJ2-7; weak D call: TRBD1 (6 bases). The CDR3 contains 14 residues. Trimming stripped 0 bases from V and 6 bases from J, with 12 bases between. Germline V gene lookup returns CDR1 MGHDK and CDR2 SYGVNS. The CDR3 loop is CASSEYRGYGEQYF. CDR3 DNA sequence: TGTGCCAGCAGTGAATACAGGGGCTACGGCGAGCAGTACTTC.

The chain carries TRBV6-5 and TRBJ1-2; a possible D gene is TRBD1 (5 bases). The germline gives CDR1 MNHEY, CDR2 SVGAGI. The V end lost 6 bases, the J end lost 0 bases, and 14 bases lay between the germline ends. This CDR3 spans 15 amino acids. Here the CDR3 DNA reads TGTGCCAGCAGCCCGGGGGGGGTTCCTAACTATGGCTACACCTTC. The encoded protein is CASSPGGVPNYGYTF.

The chain recombines TRBV5-1 with TRBJ2-1; 7 bases match TRBD2. J was trimmed by 2 bases and V by 4 bases; bases with no gene match: 6. Germline values: CDR1 SGHRS, CDR2 YFSETQ. There are 15 residues in the CDR3. The CDR3 DNA reads TGCGCCAGCAGCGAAGTGGGGGGGGCCTACAATGAGCAGTTCTTC. It is translated as CASSEVGGAYNEQFF.

V and J are TRBV29-1 and TRBJ1-1; D may be TRBD1 (6 bases). Looked up from germline, CDR1 is SQVTM and CDR2 is ANQGSEA. This CDR3 region has 15 residues. Trimming took 4 bases from V and 3 from J, leaving 18 bases between them. CDR3 sequence reads: CSVVGTPLRDTEAFF. As DNA, the CDR3 is TGCAGCGTTGTTGGGACACCGCTAAGGGACACTGAAGCTTTCTTT.

This clone came up once. This chain uses TRBV11-3 with TRBJ2-3, with 9 bases aligning to TRBD1. The CDR3 loop spans 17 amino acids. Germline V gene data show CDR1 as SGHNT and CDR2 as YENEEA. V trimming: 5 bases; J trimming: 4 bases; junction bases outside the gene matches: 13. The CDR3 nucleotides are TGTGCCAGCAGCCCCATCAAGGGACAGGGATCCCCAGATACGCAGTATTTT. This gives the protein CASSPIKGQGSPDTQYF.

The chain's CDR3 is CASSLGTGGGLNEQFF. DNA of the CDR3: TGTGCCAGCAGCTTAGGAACAGGGGGGGGCCTCAATGAGCAGTTCTTC. V is TRBV11-3 and J is TRBJ2-1, with a tentative D call TRBD1 (8 bases). Between the trimmed V and J ends, which lost 1 base and 6 bases, there was a span of 16 bases. This CDR3 has 16 amino acids. CDR1 is SGHNT, CDR2 YENEEA, per germline. Using reference TRBV11-3 and TRBJ2-1 for the parts outside the CDR3, the full variable domain is EAGVVQSPRYKIIEKKQPVAFWCNPISGHNTLYWYLQNLGQGPELLIRYENEEAVDDSQLPKDRFSAERLKGVDSTLKIQPAELGDSAVYLCASSLGTGGGLNEQFFGPGTRLTVL.

The chain has TRBV5-1 and TRBJ1-2, with TRBD1 identical over 8 bases. Unmatched junction bases numbered 5, after V lost 3 bases and J lost 7 bases. CDR1 and CDR2 (germline): SGHRS, YFSETQ. The CDR3 has 13 residues. The CDR3 region is CASSYGQGGGYTF. CDR3 nucleotide sequence: TGCGCCAGCAGCTACGGACAGGGTGGTGGCTACACCTTC.

The V and J genes are TRBV20-1 and TRBJ1-1; D is ambiguous. Germline CDR1 is DFQATT and CDR2 is SNEGSKA (reference sequence). The CDR3 contains 11 residues. The V end lost 2 bases, the J end lost 4 bases, and 5 bases lay between the germline ends. This CDR3 is CSARRSTEAFF. Written as DNA, the CDR3 is TGCAGTGCTAGACGCAGCACTGAAGCTTTCTTT.